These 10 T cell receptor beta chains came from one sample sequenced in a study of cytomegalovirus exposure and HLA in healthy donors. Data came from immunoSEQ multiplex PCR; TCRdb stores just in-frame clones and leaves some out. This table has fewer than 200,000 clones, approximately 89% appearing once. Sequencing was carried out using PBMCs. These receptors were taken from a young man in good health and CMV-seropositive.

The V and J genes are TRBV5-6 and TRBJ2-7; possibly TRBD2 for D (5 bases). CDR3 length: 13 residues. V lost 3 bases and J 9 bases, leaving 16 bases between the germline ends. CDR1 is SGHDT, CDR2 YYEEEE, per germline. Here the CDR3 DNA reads TGTGCCAGCAGCTCGGGGTCGGTGAGTGGGCAGTACTTC. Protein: CASSSGSVSGQYF.

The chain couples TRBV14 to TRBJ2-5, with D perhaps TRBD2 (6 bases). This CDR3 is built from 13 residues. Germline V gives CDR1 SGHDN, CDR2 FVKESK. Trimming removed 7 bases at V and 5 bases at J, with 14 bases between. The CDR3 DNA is TGTGCCAGCAAAGGAGGGAGCGGGGAGACCCAGTACTTC. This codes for CASKGGSGETQYF. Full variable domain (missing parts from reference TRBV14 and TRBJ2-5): EAGVTQFPSHSVIEKGQTVTLRCDPISGHDNLYWYRRVMGKEIKFLLHFVKESKQDESGMPNNRFLAERTGGTYSTLKVQPAELEDSGVYFCASKGGSGETQYFGPGTRLLVL.

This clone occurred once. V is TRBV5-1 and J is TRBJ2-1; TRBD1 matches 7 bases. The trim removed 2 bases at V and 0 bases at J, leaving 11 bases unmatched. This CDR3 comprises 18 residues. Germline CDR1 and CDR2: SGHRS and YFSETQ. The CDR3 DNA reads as TGCGCCAGCAGCTTACCACACAGGGGCACGAGCTCCTACAATGAGCAGTTCTTC. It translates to CASSLPHRGTSSYNEQFF.

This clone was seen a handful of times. This CDR3 is CASSPVPYGYTF. DNA for the CDR3: TGTGCCAGCAGTCCCGTCCCCTATGGCTACACCTTC. The gene calls are TRBV28 and TRBJ1-2, with D unresolved. The CDR3 has 12 residues. CDR1 is MDHEN, CDR2 SYDVKM, per germline. V gave up 5 bases and J gave up 4 bases, with 8 bases separating them.

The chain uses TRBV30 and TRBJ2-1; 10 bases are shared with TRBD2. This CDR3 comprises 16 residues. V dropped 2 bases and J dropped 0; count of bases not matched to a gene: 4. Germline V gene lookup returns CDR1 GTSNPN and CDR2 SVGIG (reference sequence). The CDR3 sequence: CAWSPSGSASYNEQFF. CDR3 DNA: TGTGCCTGGAGTCCTAGCGGGAGTGCCTCCTACAATGAGCAGTTCTTC.

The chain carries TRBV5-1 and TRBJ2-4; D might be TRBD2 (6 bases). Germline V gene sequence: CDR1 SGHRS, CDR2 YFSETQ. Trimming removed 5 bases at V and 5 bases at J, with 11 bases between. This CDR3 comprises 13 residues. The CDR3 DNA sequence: TGCGCCAGCAGGTGGGACTTGGAAAACATTCAGTACTTC. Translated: CASRWDLENIQYF.

In DNA form, the CDR3 reads TGCGCCAGCAGCTTGACGGGATACGAAGTTAGCACAGATACGCAGTATTTT. Translation gives CASSLTGYEVSTDTQYF. The rearrangement uses TRBV5-1 and TRBJ2-3; a weak D match, TRBD2 (5 bases). V was pared by 1 base and J by 0 bases, with 15 bases between. The CDR3 covers 17 residues. Germline CDR1 is SGHRS and CDR2 is YFSETQ.

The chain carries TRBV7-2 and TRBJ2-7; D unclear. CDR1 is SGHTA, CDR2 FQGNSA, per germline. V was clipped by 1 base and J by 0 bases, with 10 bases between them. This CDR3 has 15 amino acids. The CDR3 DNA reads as TGTGCCAGCAGCTTAGGTCTCGGTAGCTCCTACGAGCAGTACTTC. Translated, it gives CASSLGLGSSYEQYF. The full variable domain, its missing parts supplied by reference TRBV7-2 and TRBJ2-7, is GAGVSQSPSNKVTEKGKDVELRCDPISGHTALYWYRQSLGQGLEFLIYFQGNSAPDKSGLPSDRFSAERTGGSVSTLTIQRTQQEDSAVYLCASSLGLGSSYEQYFGPGTRLTVT.

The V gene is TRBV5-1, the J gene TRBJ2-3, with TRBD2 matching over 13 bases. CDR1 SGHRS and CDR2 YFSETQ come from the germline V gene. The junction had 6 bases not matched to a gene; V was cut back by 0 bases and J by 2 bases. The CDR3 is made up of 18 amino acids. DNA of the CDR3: TGCGCCAGCAGCTTGGGAACTAGCGGGAGGGCCTTCACAGATACGCAGTATTTT. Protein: CASSLGTSGRAFTDTQYF.

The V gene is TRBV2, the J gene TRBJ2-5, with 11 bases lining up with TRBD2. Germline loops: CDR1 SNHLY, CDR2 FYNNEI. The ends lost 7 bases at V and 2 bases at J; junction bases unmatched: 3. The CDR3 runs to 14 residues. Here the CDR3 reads CASILAGVQETQYF. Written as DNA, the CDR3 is TGTGCCAGCATACTAGCGGGGGTTCAAGAGACCCAGTACTTC.